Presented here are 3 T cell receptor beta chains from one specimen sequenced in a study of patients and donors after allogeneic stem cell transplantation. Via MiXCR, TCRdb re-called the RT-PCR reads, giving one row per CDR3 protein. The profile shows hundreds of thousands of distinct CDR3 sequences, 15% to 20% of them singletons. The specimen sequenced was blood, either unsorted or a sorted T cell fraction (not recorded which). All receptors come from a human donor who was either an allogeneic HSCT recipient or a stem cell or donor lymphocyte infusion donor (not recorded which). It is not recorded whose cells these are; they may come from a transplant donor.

Written as DNA, the CDR3 is TGCGCCAGCAGCCCCCGGACAGCCTACAATGAGCAGTTCTTC. Encoded protein: CASSPRTAYNEQFF. V is TRBV5-1 and J is TRBJ2-1; possible D gene TRBD1, 6 bases. The germline V gene encodes CDR1 SGHRS and CDR2 YFSETQ. Deletions cut 4 bases from V and 2 bases from J, with 10 bases between. This CDR3 region has 14 residues.

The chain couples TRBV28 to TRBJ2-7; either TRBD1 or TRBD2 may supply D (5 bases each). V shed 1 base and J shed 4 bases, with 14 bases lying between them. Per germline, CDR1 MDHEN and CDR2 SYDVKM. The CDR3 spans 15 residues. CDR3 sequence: CASSLFGAVSYEQYF. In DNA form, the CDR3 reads TGTGCCAGCAGTTTATTCGGGGCAGTGTCGTACGAGCAGTACTTC.

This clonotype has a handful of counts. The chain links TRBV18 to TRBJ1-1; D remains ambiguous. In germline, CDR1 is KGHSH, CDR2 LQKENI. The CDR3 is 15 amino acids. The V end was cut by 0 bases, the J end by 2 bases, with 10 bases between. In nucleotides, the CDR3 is TGTGCCAGCTCACCACCGAAGAAACCAAACACTGAAGCTTTCTTT. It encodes CASSPPKKPNTEAFF.